Listed below are T cell receptor beta chains from one sample, sequenced in a study of brain metastases from non-small cell lung cancer. The method was immunoSEQ multiplex PCR; TCRdb's version includes in-frame clones alone and lacks a portion of them. Among 1,200 or so clones listed, 85% were seen once. Sequencing used tumor-adjacent normal tissue. These receptors were collected from a donor over 35 with non-small cell lung cancer. Both conserved end residues are part of each CDR3. Fields, in order: J gene, V gene, clone size, D gene, CDR3 protein, CDR3 DNA. The D gene is left open where the match is weak. Rows may omit the clone size; those that give it use once, few, many or a size class.

TRBJ1-2	TRBV7-2	once	.	CASSLSQDYGYTF	TGTGCCAGCAGCTTGAGCCAGGACTATGGCTACACCTTC
TRBJ2-4	TRBV19	.	.	CASSGGEIQYF	TGTGCCAGTAGTGGAGGAGAAATTCAGTACTTC
TRBJ1-1	TRBV5-1	.	.	CASSLTAGWSTEAFF	TGCGCCAGCAGCTTAACGGCAGGGTGGAGCACTGAAGCTTTCTTT
TRBJ1-2	TRBV2	.	.	CASIGGREHGYTF	TGTGCCAGCATAGGTGGCAGGGAACATGGCTACACCTTC
TRBJ2-1	TRBV30	.	.	CAWSSVGEQFF	TGTGCCTGGAGTAGCGTTGGTGAGCAGTTCTTC
TRBJ1-3	TRBV14	.	.	CASSPQGLASGNTIYF	TGTGCCAGCAGCCCCCAGGGCTTGGCCTCTGGAAACACCATATATTTT
TRBJ2-1	TRBV30	few	.	CAWKAYNEQFF	TGTGCCTGGAAGGCTTACAATGAGCAGTTCTTC
TRBJ1-1	TRBV5-1	.	TRBD1	CASSQTGTRTEAFF	TGCGCCAGCAGCCAGACAGGGACACGCACTGAAGCTTTCTTT
TRBJ2-5	TRBV19	few	TRBD1	CASSMRGQTQYF	TGTGCCAGTAGTATGAGGGGGCAGACCCAGTACTTC
TRBJ1-4	TRBV18	once	TRBD1	CASPYGQGATNEKLFF	TGTGCCAGCCCCTACGGACAGGGGGCTACTAATGAAAAACTGTTTTTT
TRBJ1-5	TRBV9	.	.	CASSPGVTGNQPQHF	TGTGCCAGCAGCCCAGGGGTGACGGGCAATCAGCCCCAGCATTTT
TRBJ1-6	TRBV6-1	.	.	CASSGPGQNYNSPLHF	TGTGCCAGCAGTGGCCCCGGACAGAACTATAATTCACCCCTCCACTTT
TRBJ1-1	TRBV24-1	.	.	CALKQARGPNTEAFF	TGTGCCCTTAAACAGGCGCGGGGCCCGAACACTGAAGCTTTCTTT
TRBJ2-2	TRBV19	.	.	CASSILFRTGELFF	TGTGCCAGTAGTATCCTGTTTCGCACCGGGGAGCTGTTTTTT
TRBJ1-2	TRBV27	.	TRBD1	CASSPRQGGYGYTF	TGTGCCAGCAGTCCGCGACAGGGGGGGTATGGCTACACCTTC
TRBJ1-3	TRBV27	.	.	CASSSQGPGNTIYF	TGTGCCAGCAGTTCCCAGGGGCCGGGAAACACCATATATTTT
TRBJ1-2	TRBV19	.	.	CASSIGGTYYGYTF	TGTGCCAGTAGTATAGGAGGAACATATTACGGCTACACCTTC
TRBJ2-1	TRBV28	.	.	CASSLSEGTYNEQFF	TGTGCCAGCAGTCTTTCGGAGGGCACCTACAATGAGCAGTTCTTC
TRBJ1-4	TRBV7-8	.	.	CASRPGFDEKLFF	TGTGCCAGCAGACCAGGGTTTGATGAAAAACTGTTTTTT
TRBJ1-5	TRBV18	.	.	CASSPPTAGAGQPQHF	TGTGCCAGCTCACCACCTACCGCAGGGGCCGGTCAGCCCCAGCATTTT
TRBJ1-5	TRBV12-3/TRBV12-4	.	.	CASSFSDQPQHF	TGTGCCAGCAGTTTCTCCGATCAGCCCCAGCATTTT
TRBJ1-4	TRBV27	.	.	CASSQGEGNEKLFF	TGTGCCAGCAGTCAGGGTGAGGGAAATGAAAAACTGTTTTTT
TRBJ2-3	TRBV9	.	.	CASSVAGAGTDTQYF	TGTGCCAGCAGCGTGGCGGGGGCCGGCACAGATACGCAGTATTTT
TRBJ1-5	TRBV10-1	.	.	CASSEGQESQPQHF	TGCGCCAGCAGTGAGGGTCAGGAAAGCCAGCCCCAGCATTTT